Each of the 14 T cell receptor beta chains below was sequenced from the same sample in a study of blood T cell repertoires in COVID-19. Repertoires were generated with immunoSEQ multiplex PCR, while TCRdb's copy carries only in-frame clones and drops some. The top ten clones hold 3% of a sample with roughly 340,000 clones, 80% to 90% of them seen once. Sequenced input: peripheral blood. All receptors come from a woman aged 25 to 45 with COVID-19, enrolled during active disease.

This chain connects TRBV28 to TRBJ2-7; 7 nucleotides align to TRBD2. With 2 bases clipped from V and 1 base from J, the junction kept 5 bases outside the gene matches. Germline CDR1 MDHEN, CDR2 SYDVKM. The CDR3 contains 15 residues. CDR3 amino acids: CASSLSGAGSYEQYF. The CDR3 DNA reads as TGTGCCAGCAGTTTAAGCGGGGCAGGTTCCTACGAGCAGTACTTC.

This sequence joins TRBV2 and TRBJ1-2; D might be TRBD1 (5 bases). Trimming took off 2 bases at V and 2 bases at J, with 15 bases between the two ends. Germline loops: CDR1 SNHLY, CDR2 FYNNEI. This CDR3 has 16 residues. The CDR3 DNA reads TGTGCCAGCAGTGAATATGGGCCAGGGAAGAACTATGGCTACACCTTC. Translating gives CASSEYGPGKNYGYTF.

The V call is TRBV27, the J call TRBJ2-3; 9 bases map to TRBD2. CDR1 and CDR2 (germline): MNHEY, SMNVEV (reference sequence). This CDR3 comprises 14 residues. The ends lost 7 bases at V and 3 bases at J; junction bases unmatched: 5. CDR3 DNA: TGTGCCAGCACCTTCCTAGCGGGGACAGATACGCAGTATTTT. This encodes CASTFLAGTDTQYF.

The chain employs TRBV12-3 or TRBV12-4 and TRBJ1-5; TRBD1 might be the D (6 bases). This CDR3 comprises 13 residues. V was trimmed by 4 bases and J by 15 bases, leaving 19 bases between them. The CDR3 protein is CASSSDRDTGRHF. The CDR3 nucleotides are TGTGCCAGCAGTTCCGACCGGGACACCGGCCGGCATTTT.

This chain links TRBV27 with TRBJ2-1; 7 bases line up with TRBD1. The CDR3 runs 16 residues. Germline values: CDR1 MNHEY, CDR2 SMNVEV (reference sequence). V lost 6 bases, J lost 0 bases, and 8 bases stayed unmatched. The CDR3 DNA is TGTGCCAGCAGCCTTAAGGGGGCGGGCTCCTACAATGAGCAGTTCTTC. Its translation is CASSLKGAGSYNEQFF.

This clone was observed once. V is TRBV10-3 and J is TRBJ2-7; D is possibly TRBD2 (6 bases). Trimming pared 3 bases from V and 2 bases from J, leaving 11 bases between. Germline CDR1 reads ENHRY; CDR2 reads SYGVKD. CDR3 size: 14 residues. The CDR3 sequence is CAISDSLATYEQYV. The CDR3 DNA is TGTGCCATCAGTGATAGCCTAGCGACCTACGAGCAGTACGTC.

V and J are TRBV30 and TRBJ1-1; D remains unclear. This CDR3 is 13 amino acids long. Germline V gives CDR1 GTSNPN, CDR2 SVGIG (reference sequence). Trimming pared 2 bases from V and 5 bases from J, leaving 12 bases between. The CDR3 DNA follows: TGTGCCTGGAGTCCCCAAGGAGGAACTGAAGCTTTCTTT. Protein sequence: CAWSPQGGTEAFF.

This clone was found once. V usage is TRBV6-5 and J usage is TRBJ2-2, with TRBD1 matching over 7 bases. This CDR3 comprises 13 residues. Looked up from germline, CDR1 is MNHEY and CDR2 is SVGAGI. After removal of 10 bases from V and 6 bases from J, the junction contained 8 bases not matched to a gene. The CDR3: CAIRDREAGELFF. CDR3 DNA: TGTGCCATTCGGGACAGAGAGGCCGGGGAGCTGTTTTTT.

CDR3 sequence (DNA): TGTGCCAGCACCGGGACTGGATACTACGAGCAGTACTTC. Protein: CASTGTGYYEQYF. The chain uses TRBV6-6 and TRBJ2-7, with D maybe TRBD2 (6 bases). Germline values: CDR1 MNHNY, CDR2 SVGAGI (reference sequence). V was cut by 7 bases and J by 3 bases, with 13 bases left in between. CDR3 length: 13 residues.

The chain couples TRBV4-3 to TRBJ2-1, with D perhaps matching TRBD2 (6 bases). CDR3 length: 15 residues. The V gene's germline CDR1 is LGHNA and CDR2 YSLEER. V dropped 6 bases and J dropped 6 bases, with 18 bases sitting between them. In DNA form, the CDR3 reads TGCGCCAGCAGTATTCTAGCGAGCAACGGCAATGAGCAGTTCTTC. Amino acid sequence: CASSILASNGNEQFF.

This sequence joins TRBV30 and TRBJ2-2; 8 positions agree with TRBD1. Germline assignment: CDR1 GTSNPN and CDR2 SVGIG (reference sequence). The CDR3 loop spans 18 amino acids. V shed 0 bases and J 0 bases; nucleotides not matched to a gene: 9. Here the CDR3 DNA reads TGTGCCTGGAGTGTGGTCTATGGGACAGGAGCGAACACCGGGGAGCTGTTTTTT. This gives the protein CAWSVVYGTGANTGELFF.

This chain uses TRBV7-9 with TRBJ1-4, with D tentatively TRBD1 (6 bases). Trimming left V 8 bases short and J 8 bases short, with 18 bases between. CDR3 length equals 14 residues. Germline CDR1 SEHNR, CDR2 FQNEAQ (reference sequence). Here the CDR3 DNA reads TGTGCCAGCGGGCGAACAGGGAGCAGGGAAAAACTGTTTTTT. Protein product: CASGRTGSREKLFF.

The chain employs TRBV5-4 and TRBJ1-4; 11 bases fit TRBD1. Per the germline V gene, CDR1 is SGHNT and CDR2 is YYREEE (reference sequence). The CDR3 is 15 residues long. J lost 7 bases, V lost 4 bases, and 6 bases had no gene match. The CDR3, as DNA: TGTGCCAGCAGCCGCGGACAGGGGGCAAGTGAAAAACTGTTTTTT. Translation: CASSRGQGASEKLFF.

The chain uses TRBV19 and TRBJ2-1, with 7 bases that match TRBD2. V shed 1 base and J 8 bases; nucleotides not matched to a gene: 11. Germline-derived CDR1 and CDR2 are LNHDA and SQIVND (reference sequence). The CDR3 is 16 amino acids. The CDR3 loop reads CASSIAGGGSVDEQFF. In DNA form, the CDR3 reads TGTGCCAGTAGTATAGCGGGGGGAGGGAGTGTCGATGAGCAGTTCTTC.